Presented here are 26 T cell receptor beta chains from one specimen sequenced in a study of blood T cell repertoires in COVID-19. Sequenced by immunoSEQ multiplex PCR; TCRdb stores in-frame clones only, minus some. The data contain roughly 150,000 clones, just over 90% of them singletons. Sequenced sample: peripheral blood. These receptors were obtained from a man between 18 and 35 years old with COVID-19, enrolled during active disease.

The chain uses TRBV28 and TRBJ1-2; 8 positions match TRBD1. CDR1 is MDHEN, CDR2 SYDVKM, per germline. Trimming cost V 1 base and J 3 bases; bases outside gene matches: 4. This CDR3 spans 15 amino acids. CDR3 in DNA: TGTGCCAGCAGTTTATTCAGGGGGCTATACTATGGCTACACCTTC. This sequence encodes CASSLFRGLYYGYTF.

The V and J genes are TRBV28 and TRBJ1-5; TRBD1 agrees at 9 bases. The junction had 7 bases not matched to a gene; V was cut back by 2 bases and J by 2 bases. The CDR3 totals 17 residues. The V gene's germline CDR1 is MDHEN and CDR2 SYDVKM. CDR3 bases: TGTGCCAGCAGTTTACTCAAGACAGGGGGACGCAATCAGCCCCAGCATTTT. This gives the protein CASSLLKTGGRNQPQHF.

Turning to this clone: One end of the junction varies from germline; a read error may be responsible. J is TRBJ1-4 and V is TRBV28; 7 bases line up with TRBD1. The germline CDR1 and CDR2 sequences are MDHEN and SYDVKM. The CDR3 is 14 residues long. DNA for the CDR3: TGTGCCAGCTCTAGGACAGGCCAAGTGGAAAAACTGCTTTTT. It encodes CASSRTGQVEKLLF.

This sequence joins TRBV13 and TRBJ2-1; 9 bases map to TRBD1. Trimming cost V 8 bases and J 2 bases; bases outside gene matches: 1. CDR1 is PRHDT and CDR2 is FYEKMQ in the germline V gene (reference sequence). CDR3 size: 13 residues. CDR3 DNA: TGTGCCAGCGGGACAGGGACCTACAATGAGCAGTTCTTC. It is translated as CASGTGTYNEQFF.

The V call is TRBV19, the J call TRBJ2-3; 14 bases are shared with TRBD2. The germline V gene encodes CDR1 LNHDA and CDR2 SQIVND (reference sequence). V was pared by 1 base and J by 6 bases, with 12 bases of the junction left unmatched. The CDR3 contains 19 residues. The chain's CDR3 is CASSIGLAGGLGGVDTQYF. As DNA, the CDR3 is TGTGCCAGTAGTATAGGACTAGCGGGAGGGCTCGGAGGGGTGGATACGCAGTATTTT.

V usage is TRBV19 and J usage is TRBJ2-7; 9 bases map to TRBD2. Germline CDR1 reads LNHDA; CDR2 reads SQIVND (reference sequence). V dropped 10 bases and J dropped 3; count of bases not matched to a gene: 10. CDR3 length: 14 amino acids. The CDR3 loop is CATRLAADLYEQYF. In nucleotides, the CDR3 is TGTGCCACCCGACTAGCGGCCGACCTCTACGAGCAGTACTTC. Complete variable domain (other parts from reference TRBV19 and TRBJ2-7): DGGITQSPKYLFRKEGQNVTLSCEQNLNHDAMYWYRQDPGQGLRLIYYSQIVNDFQKGDIAEGYSVSREKKESFPLTVTSAQKNPTAFYLCATRLAADLYEQYFGPGTRLTVT.

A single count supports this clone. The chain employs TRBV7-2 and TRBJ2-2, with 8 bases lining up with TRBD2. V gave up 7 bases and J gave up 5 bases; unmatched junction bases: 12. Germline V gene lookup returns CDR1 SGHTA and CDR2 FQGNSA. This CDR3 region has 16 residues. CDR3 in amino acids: CASTPRGSGNTGELFF. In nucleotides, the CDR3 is TGTGCCAGCACACCTCGGGGTAGCGGGAATACCGGGGAGCTGTTTTTT.

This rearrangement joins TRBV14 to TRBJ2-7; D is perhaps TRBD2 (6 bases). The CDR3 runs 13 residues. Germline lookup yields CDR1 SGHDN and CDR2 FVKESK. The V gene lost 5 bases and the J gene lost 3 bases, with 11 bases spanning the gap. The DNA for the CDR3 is TGTGCCAGCAGCGGGGACTTTTACTACGAGCAGTACTTC. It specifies CASSGDFYYEQYF. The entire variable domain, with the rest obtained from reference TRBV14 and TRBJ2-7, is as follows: EAGVTQFPSHSVIEKGQTVTLRCDPISGHDNLYWYRRVMGKEIKFLLHFVKESKQDESGMPNNRFLAERTGGTYSTLKVQPAELEDSGVYFCASSGDFYYEQYFGPGTRLTVT.

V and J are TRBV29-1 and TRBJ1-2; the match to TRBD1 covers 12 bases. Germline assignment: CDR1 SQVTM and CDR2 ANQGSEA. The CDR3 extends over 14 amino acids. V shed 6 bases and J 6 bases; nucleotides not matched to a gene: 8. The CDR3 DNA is TGCAGCGTGCCGGGGACAGGGGGCGCCCATGGCTACACCTTC. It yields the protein CSVPGTGGAHGYTF.

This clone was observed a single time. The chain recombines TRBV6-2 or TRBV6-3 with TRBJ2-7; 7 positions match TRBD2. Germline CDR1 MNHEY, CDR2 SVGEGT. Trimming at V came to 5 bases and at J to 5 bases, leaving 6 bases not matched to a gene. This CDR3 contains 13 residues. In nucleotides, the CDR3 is TGTGCCAGCAGTGAGGGAGGGAGCCACGAGCAGTACTTC. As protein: CASSEGGSHEQYF.

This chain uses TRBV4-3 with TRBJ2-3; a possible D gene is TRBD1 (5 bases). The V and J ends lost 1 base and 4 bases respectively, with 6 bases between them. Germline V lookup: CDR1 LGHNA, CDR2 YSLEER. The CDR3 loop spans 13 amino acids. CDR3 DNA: TGCGCCAGCAGCCAAGTCAGGGCAGATACGCAGTATTTT. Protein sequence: CASSQVRADTQYF.

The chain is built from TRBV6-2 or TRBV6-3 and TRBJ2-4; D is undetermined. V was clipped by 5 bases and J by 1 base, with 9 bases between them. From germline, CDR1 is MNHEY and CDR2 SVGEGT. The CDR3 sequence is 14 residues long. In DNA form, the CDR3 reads TGTGCCAGCAGTGCTACCCGGGCCAAAAACATTCAGTACTTC. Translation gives CASSATRAKNIQYF.

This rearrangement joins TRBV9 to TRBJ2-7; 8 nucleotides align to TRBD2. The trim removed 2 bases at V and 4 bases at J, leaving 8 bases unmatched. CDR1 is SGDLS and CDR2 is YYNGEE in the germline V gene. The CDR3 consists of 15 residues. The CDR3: CASSVASGSFYEQYF. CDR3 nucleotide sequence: TGTGCCAGCAGCGTCGCGAGCGGGAGTTTTTACGAGCAGTACTTC.

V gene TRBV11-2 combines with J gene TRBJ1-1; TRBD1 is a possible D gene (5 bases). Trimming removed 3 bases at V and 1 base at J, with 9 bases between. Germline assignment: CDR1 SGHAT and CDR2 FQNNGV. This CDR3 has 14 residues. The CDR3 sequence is CASSFTTENTEAFF. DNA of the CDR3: TGTGCCAGCAGCTTTACGACAGAGAACACTGAAGCTTTCTTT.

The CDR3 loop reads CASSPRQAHSGNTIYF. The CDR3 nucleotides are TGTGCCAGCTCACCCCGACAGGCGCACTCTGGAAACACCATATATTTT. This chain joins TRBV18 and TRBJ1-3; tentatively, D is TRBD1 (6 bases). CDR1 and CDR2 from the germline V gene are KGHSH and LQKENI. Trimming took 3 bases from V and 0 from J, leaving 12 bases between them. This CDR3 comprises 16 residues.

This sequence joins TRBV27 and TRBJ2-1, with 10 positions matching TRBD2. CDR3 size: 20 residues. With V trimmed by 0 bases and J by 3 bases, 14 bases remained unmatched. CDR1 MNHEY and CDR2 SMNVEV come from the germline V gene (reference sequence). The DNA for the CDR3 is TGTGCCAGCAGTTTATCGGCGGGGCTAGCGGGAGAAGTGGGCTACAATGAGCAGTTCTTC. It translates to CASSLSAGLAGEVGYNEQFF.

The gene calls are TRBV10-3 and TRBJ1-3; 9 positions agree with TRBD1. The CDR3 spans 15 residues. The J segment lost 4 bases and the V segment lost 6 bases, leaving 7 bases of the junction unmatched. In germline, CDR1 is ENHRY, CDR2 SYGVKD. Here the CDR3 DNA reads TGTGCCATCAGAATACAGGGGGCAGGAGGAAACACCATATATTTT. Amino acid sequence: CAIRIQGAGGNTIYF.

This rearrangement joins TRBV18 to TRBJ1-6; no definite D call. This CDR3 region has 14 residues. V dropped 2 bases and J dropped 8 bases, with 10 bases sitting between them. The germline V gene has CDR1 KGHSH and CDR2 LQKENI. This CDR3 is CASSPEGTHSPLHF. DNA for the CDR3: TGTGCCAGCTCACCAGAGGGAACCCATTCACCCCTCCACTTT. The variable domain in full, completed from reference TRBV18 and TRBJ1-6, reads NAGVMQNPRHLVRRRGQEARLRCSPMKGHSHVYWYRQLPEEGLKFMVYLQKENIIDESGMPKERFSAEFPKEGPSILRIQQVVRGDSAAYFCASSPEGTHSPLHFGNGTRLTVT.

CDR3 DNA: TGTGCCTGGAGCCTTGGGGCAGGCTATGGCTACACCTTC. Its protein is CAWSLGAGYGYTF. This chain uses TRBV30 with TRBJ1-2; D is possibly TRBD1 (5 bases). Germline values: CDR1 GTSNPN, CDR2 SVGIG (reference sequence). Trimming shortened V by 3 bases and J by 4 bases, and 12 bases separated the two germline ends. The CDR3 is made up of 13 amino acids.

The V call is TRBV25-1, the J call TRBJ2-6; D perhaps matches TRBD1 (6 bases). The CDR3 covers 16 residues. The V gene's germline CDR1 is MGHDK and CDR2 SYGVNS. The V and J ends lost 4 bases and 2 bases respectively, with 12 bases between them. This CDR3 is CASSALTGAGANVLTF. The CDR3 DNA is TGTGCCAGCAGTGCCCTGACAGGTGCTGGGGCCAACGTCCTGACTTTC.

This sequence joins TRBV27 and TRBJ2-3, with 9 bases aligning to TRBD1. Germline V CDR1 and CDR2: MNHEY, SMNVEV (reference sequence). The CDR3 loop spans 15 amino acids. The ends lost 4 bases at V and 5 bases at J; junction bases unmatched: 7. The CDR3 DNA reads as TGTGCCAGCAGTTACCACAGGGGGCTGATAGATACGCAGTATTTT. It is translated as CASSYHRGLIDTQYF.

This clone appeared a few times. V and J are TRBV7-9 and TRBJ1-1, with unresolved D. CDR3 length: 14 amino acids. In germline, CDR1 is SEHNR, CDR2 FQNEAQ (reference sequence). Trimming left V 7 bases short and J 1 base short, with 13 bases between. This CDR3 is CASTPGGKNTEAFF. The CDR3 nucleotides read TGTGCCAGCACCCCTGGCGGAAAGAACACTGAAGCTTTCTTT.

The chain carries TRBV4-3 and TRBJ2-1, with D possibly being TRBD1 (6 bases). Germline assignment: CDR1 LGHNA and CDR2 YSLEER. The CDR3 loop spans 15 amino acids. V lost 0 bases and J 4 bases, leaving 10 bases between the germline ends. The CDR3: CASSQDWGTYNEQFF. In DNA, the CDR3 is TGCGCCAGCAGCCAAGATTGGGGGACATACAATGAGCAGTTCTTC.

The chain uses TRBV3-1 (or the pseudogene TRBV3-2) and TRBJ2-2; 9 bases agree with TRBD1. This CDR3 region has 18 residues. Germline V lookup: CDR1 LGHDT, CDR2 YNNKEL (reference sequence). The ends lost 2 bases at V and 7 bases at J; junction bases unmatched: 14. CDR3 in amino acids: CASSQLLPGQGRIGELFF. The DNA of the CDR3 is TGTGCCAGCAGCCAACTGCTACCGGGACAGGGCCGTATCGGGGAGCTGTTTTTT.

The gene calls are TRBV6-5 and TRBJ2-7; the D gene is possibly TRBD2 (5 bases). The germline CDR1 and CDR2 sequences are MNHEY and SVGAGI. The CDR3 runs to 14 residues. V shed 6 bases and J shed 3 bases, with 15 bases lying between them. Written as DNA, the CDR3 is TGTGCCAGCAGCCTTAGCGCTAACCTCTACGAGCAGTACTTC. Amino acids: CASSLSANLYEQYF.

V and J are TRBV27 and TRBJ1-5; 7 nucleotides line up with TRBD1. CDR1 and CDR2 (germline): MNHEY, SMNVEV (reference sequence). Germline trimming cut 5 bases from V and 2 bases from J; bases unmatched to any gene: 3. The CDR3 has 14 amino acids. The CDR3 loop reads CASSLGTGNQPQHF. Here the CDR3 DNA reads TGTGCCAGCAGTCTCGGGACAGGCAATCAGCCCCAGCATTTT.